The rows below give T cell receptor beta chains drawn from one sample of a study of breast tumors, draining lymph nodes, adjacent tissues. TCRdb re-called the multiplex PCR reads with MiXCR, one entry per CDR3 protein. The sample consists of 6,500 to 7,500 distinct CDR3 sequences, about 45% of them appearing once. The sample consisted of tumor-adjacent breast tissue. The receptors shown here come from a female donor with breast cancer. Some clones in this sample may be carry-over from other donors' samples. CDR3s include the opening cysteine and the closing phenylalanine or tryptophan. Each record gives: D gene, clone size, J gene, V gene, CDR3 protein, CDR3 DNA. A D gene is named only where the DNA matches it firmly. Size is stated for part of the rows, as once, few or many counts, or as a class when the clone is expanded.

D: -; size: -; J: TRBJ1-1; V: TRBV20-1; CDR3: CSARPGQMNTEAFF; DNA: TGCAGTGCTAGGCCCGGACAGATGAACACTGAAGCTTTCTTT
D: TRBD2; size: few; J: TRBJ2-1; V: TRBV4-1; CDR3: CASSQSGTRGNEQFF; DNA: TGCGCCAGCAGCCAGTCCGGGACTAGGGGCAATGAGCAGTTCTTC
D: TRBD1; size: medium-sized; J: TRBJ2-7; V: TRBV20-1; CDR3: CSARDTTGVEQYF; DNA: TGCAGTGCTAGAGATACGACAGGGGTCGAGCAGTACTTC
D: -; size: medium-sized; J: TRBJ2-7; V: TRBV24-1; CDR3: CATRASSGIEQYF; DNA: TGTGCCACCAGGGCTTCATCCGGGATCGAGCAGTACTTC
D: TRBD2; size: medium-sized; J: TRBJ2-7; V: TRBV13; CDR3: CASSRTSGVIYYEQYF; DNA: TGTGCCAGCAGCCGGACTAGCGGGGTGATCTACTACGAGCAGTACTTC
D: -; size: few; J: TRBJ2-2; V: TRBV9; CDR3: CASSPGGGGGNTGELFF; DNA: TGTGCCAGCAGCCCCGGGGGAGGGGGCGGGAACACCGGGGAGCTGTTTTTT
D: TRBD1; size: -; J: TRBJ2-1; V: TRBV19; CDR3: CASSTAGTGTNNEQFF; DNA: TGTGCCAGTAGTACCGCCGGGACAGGGACCAACAATGAGCAGTTCTTC
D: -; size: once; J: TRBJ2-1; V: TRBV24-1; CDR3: CATRSRDGSNNEQFF; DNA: TGTGCCACCAGGTCCAGGGACGGCTCAAACAATGAGCAGTTCTTC
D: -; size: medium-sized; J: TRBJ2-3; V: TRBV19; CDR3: CASSIRTPYTQYF; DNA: TGTGCCAGTAGTATCAGGACACCTTATACGCAGTATTTT
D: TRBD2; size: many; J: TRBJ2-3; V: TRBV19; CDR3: CASSMPSGRARDTQYF; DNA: TGTGCCAGTAGTATGCCCTCCGGGAGGGCCCGAGATACGCAGTATTTT
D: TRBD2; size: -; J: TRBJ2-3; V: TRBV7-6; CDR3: CASSLTPSGQLYF; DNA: TGTGCCAGCAGCTTAACACCTAGCGGCCAACTGTATTTT
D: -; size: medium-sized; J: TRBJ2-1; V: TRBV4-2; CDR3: CASSQALWGSDEQFF; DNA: TGTGCCAGCAGCCAAGCGTTATGGGGTAGCGATGAGCAGTTCTTC
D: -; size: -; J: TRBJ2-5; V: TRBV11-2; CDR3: CASSLRRETQYF; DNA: TGTGCCAGCAGCTTACGTCGGGAGACCCAGTACTTC
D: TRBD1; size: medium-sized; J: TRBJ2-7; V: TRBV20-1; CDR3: CSARGTGEINEQYF; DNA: TGCAGTGCTAGGGGGACAGGGGAAATAAACGAGCAGTACTTC
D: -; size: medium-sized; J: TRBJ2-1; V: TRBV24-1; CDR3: CATSDFTQGEQFF; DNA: TGTGCCACCAGTGATTTTACGCAGGGCGAGCAGTTCTTC
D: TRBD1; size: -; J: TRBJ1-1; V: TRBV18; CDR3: CASSPPGTGVTEAFF; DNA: TGTGCCAGCTCACCACCCGGGACAGGGGTTACTGAAGCTTTCTTT
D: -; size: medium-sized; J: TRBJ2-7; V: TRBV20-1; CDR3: CSALRTTSYEQYF; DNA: TGCAGTGCTCTCCGGACTACCTCCTACGAGCAGTACTTC
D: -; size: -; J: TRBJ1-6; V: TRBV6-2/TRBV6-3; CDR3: CARWIGYYNSPLHF; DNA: TGTGCCAGATGGATAGGCTACTATAACTCACCCCTCCACTTT
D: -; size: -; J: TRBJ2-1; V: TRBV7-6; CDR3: CASIIGLNEQFF; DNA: TGTGCCAGCATTATAGGGCTCAATGAGCAGTTCTTC
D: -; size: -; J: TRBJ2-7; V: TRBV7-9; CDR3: CASNLGGTYEQYF; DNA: TGTGCCAGCAACTTAGGGGGTACCTACGAGCAGTACTTC
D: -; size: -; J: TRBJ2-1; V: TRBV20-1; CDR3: CSADQGNNEQFF; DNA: TGCAGTGCGGACCAGGGTAACAATGAGCAGTTCTTC
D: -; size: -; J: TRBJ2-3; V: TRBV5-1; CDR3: CASSPGVTDTQYF; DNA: TGCGCCAGCAGCCCCGGCGTCACAGATACGCAGTATTTT
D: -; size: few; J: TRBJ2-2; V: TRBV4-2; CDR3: CASSQDPGTYGELFF; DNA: TGTGCCAGCAGCCAAGACCCCGGGACTTACGGGGAGCTGTTTTTT
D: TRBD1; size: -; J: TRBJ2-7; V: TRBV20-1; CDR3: CSASRTGTGHYEQYF; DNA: TGCAGTGCCAGCAGAACCGGGACAGGGCACTACGAGCAGTACTTC
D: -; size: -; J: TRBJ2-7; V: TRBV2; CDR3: CASSPRGNYEQYF; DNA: TGTGCCAGCAGTCCTCGAGGGAACTACGAGCAGTACTTC
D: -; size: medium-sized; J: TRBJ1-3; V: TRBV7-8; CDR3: CASSLGSNTIYF; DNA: TGTGCCAGCAGCTTAGGGTCAAACACCATATATTTT
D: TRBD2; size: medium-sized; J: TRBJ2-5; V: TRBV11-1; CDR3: CASSPTSGKETQYF; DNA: TGTGCCAGCAGTCCGACTAGCGGAAAAGAGACCCAGTACTTC
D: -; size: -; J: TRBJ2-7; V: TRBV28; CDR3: CASSLSPGVYEQYF; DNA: TGTGCCAGCAGTTTATCCCCAGGGGTGTACGAGCAGTACTTC
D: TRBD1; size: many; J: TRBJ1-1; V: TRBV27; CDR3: CASSSLTGFPNEAFF; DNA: TGTGCCAGCAGTTCCCTGACAGGGTTCCCTAATGAAGCTTTCTTT
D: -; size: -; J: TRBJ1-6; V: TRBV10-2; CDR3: CASKVPGGLSPLHF; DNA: TGCGCCAGCAAGGTCCCCGGGGGCCTCTCACCCCTCCACTTT
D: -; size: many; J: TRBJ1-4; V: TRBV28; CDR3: CASSPLSWVNEKLFF; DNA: TGTGCCAGCAGTCCCCTCAGTTGGGTTAATGAAAAACTGTTTTTT
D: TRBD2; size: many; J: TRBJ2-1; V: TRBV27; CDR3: CASSSSSGSLGEQFF; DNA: TGTGCCAGCAGTTCATCTAGCGGGAGTCTGGGTGAGCAGTTCTTC
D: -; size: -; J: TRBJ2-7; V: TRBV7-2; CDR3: CASRAGSSYEQYF; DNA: TGTGCCAGCAGGGCCGGGAGCTCCTACGAGCAGTACTTC
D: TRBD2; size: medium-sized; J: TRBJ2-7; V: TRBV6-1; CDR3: CASSEALAGSYEQYF; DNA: TGTGCCAGCAGTGAAGCACTAGCGGGATCCTACGAGCAGTACTTC
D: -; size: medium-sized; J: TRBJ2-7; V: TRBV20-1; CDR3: CSARATFGYEQYF; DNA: TGCAGTGCTAGGGCCACTTTTGGCTACGAGCAGTACTTC
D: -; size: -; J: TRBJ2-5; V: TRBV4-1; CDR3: CASSQVIGHPQETQYF; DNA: TGCGCCAGCAGCCAGGTTATTGGACACCCCCAAGAGACCCAGTACTTC
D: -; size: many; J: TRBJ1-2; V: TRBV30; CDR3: CAWRSEGNLGYGYTF; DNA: TGTGCCTGGAGGAGTGAGGGGAATCTAGGCTATGGCTACACCTTC
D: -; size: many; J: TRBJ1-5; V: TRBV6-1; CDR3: CASTRLGSNQPQHF; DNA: TGTGCCAGCACGAGATTGGGTAGCAATCAGCCCCAGCATTTT
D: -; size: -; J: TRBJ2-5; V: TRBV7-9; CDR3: CASNNRDSWETQYF; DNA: TGTGCCAGCAACAACAGGGACTCTTGGGAGACCCAGTACTTC
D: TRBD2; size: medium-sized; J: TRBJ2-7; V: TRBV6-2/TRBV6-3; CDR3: CASSYSIERGTYEQYF; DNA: TGTGCCAGCAGTTACTCGATTGAGCGGGGAACCTACGAGCAGTACTTC
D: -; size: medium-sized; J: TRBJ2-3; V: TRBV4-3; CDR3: CASSQGSGRHTDTQYF; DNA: TGCGCCAGCAGCCAAGGGAGCGGCAGACACACAGATACGCAGTATTTT
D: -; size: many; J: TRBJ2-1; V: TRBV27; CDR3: CASRGKGNNEQFF; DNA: TGTGCCAGCAGAGGAAAGGGGAACAATGAGCAGTTCTTC
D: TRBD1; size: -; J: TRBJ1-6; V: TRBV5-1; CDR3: CASSFRTGSYNSPLHF; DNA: TGCGCCAGCAGCTTCCGGACAGGGAGCTATAATTCACCCCTCCACTTT
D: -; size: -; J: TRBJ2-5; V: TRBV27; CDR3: CASSFGGTAQETQYF; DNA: TGTGCCAGCAGTTTTGGGGGGACGGCGCAAGAGACCCAGTACTTC
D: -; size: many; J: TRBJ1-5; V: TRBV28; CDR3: CASSSDSNQPQHF; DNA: TGTGCCAGCAGTTCGGACAGCAATCAGCCCCAGCATTTT
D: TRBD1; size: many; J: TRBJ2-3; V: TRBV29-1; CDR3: CSAKIRDRGTDTQYF; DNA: TGCAGCGCCAAGATCCGGGACAGGGGCACAGATACGCAGTATTTT
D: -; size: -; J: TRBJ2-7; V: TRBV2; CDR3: CASSDQTAYEQYF; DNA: TGTGCCAGCAGTGACCAGACAGCCTACGAGCAGTACTTC
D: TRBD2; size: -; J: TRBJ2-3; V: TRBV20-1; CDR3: CSAYLLSGTSGSSVLKDDTQYF; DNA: TGCAGTGCTTATCTCCTCTCCGGGACTAGCGGTTCCTCGGTCCTAAAGGACGATACGCAGTATTTT
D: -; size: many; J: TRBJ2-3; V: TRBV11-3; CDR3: CASSFGGASTDTQYF; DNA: TGTGCCAGCAGCTTTGGGGGAGCTAGCACAGATACGCAGTATTTT
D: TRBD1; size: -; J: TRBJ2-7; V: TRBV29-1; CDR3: CSVKTGGLQYF; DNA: TGCAGCGTTAAGACAGGGGGATTGCAGTACTTC
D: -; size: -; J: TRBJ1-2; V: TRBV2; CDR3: CASSRHYGYTF; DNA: TGTGCCAGCAGCCGTCACTATGGCTACACCTTC
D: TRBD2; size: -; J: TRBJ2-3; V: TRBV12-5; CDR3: CASGLVRASGASTDTQYF; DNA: TGTGCTAGTGGTTTGGTAAGGGCTAGCGGGGCTAGCACAGATACGCAGTATTTT
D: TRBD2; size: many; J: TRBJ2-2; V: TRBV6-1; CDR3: CASSQRGGRGSGELFF; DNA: TGTGCCAGCAGTCAGCGGGGCGGGAGAGGCTCCGGGGAGCTGTTTTTT
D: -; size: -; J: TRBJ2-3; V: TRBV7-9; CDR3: CAGSLMRLSTDTQYF; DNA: TGCGCCGGCAGCTTGATGAGGCTCAGCACAGATACGCAGTATTTT
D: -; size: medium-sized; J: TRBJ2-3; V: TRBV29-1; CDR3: CSASPGDTQYF; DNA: TGCAGCGCTTCCCCAGGGGATACGCAGTATTTT
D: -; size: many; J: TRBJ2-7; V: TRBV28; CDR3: CASRLGGHLYEQYF; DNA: TGTGCCAGCAGGCTCGGCGGGCATCTGTACGAGCAGTACTTC
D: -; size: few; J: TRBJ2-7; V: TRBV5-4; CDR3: CASSLNAYEQYF; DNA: TGTGCCAGCAGCTTGAACGCCTACGAGCAGTACTTC
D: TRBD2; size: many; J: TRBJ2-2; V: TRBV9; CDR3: CASSVDGGGATGELFF; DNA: TGTGCCAGCAGCGTAGATGGGGGAGGGGCTACCGGGGAGCTGTTTTTT
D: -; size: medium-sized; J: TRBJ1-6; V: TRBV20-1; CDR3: CSASSGPGKSPLHF; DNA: TGCAGTGCTAGTAGTGGGCCAGGGAAATCACCCCTCCACTTT